This TCR beta chain was obtained from a study of T cells in Graves' hyperthyroidism and ophthalmopathy. RNA transcripts provided the source from which TCR beta CDR3 regions were amplified. TCR CDR3 regions were first amplified by RT-PCR with HTBI primers. A single record per CDR3 protein comes from TCRdb applying MiXCR to the multiplex PCR reads. The data hold 730,000 or so distinct CDR3 sequences, with around 20% observed a single time. Looked up from germline, CDR1 is MNHEY and CDR2 is SMNVEV (reference sequence). The V gene end was trimmed by 6 bases and the J gene end by 5 bases; junction bases not matched to a gene: 7. The CDR3 has 14 residues. Fresh peripheral blood, roughly 9.8 ml of it, supplied the PBMCs.

The clonotype comes from a woman aged 45-65 years with Graves' hyperthyroidism that later progressed to Graves' ophthalmopathy. The chain carries TRBV27 and TRBJ2-7; 10 bases align to TRBD2. Sequencing was carried out using blood. The CDR3 DNA reads TGTGCCAGCAGCTTCGGACTAGCGGAGAACGAGCAGTACTTC. This encodes CASSFGLAENEQYF.